This T cell receptor beta chain was recorded in a study of blood T cell repertoires in COVID-19. Study information: T cells, B-cell-depleted T cells, or PBMCs provided the cDNA or gDNA that served as material.

Data came from immunoSEQ multiplex PCR; TCRdb stores just in-frame clones and leaves some out. Of roughly 150,000 clones in the sample, around 73% were seen once. The germline V and J ends were trimmed by 4 bases and 5 bases, with 12 bases remaining between them. The CDR3 loop spans 14 amino acids. Germline V gives CDR1 ENHRY, CDR2 SYGVKD. This clone was counted between two and nine times. This clonotype originated in a man aged 60-69 years who had recovered from COVID-19. This chain joins TRBV10-3 and TRBJ1-3; a weak D match, TRBD1 (5 bases). Sequences were obtained from peripheral blood. DNA for the CDR3: TGTGCCATCAGTGCCGGGGGGGGTCGAAACACCATATATTTT. Translating it yields CAISAGGGRNTIYF.